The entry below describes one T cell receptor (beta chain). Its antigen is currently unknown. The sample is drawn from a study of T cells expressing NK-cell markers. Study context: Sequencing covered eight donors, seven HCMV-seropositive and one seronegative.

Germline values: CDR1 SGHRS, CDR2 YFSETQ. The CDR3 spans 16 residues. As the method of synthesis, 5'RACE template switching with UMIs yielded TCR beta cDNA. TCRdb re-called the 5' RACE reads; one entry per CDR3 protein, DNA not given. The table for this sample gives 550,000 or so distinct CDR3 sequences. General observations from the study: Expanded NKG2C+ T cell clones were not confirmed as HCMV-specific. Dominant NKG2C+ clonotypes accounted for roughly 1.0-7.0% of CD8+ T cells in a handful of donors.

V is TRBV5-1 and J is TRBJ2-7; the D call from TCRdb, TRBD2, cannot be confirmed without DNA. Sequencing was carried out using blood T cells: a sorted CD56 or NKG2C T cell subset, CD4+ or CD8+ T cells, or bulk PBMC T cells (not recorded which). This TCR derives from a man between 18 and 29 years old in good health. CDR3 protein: CASSYYPSGSSYEQYF.